One sample yielded the 30 T cell receptor beta chains listed below, sequenced in a study of cytomegalovirus exposure and HLA in healthy donors. 13 Jbeta primers and 60 Vbeta primers were used for the PCR. This table comes from immunoSEQ multiplex PCR, and its TCRdb copy is limited to in-frame clones, with some not included. The data hold about 130,000 clones, with 80% to 85% observed a single time. The sequencing input was PBMCs. The receptors here all came from a man younger than 35 in good health and CMV-seronegative.

This chain connects TRBV27 to TRBJ1-1; 8 positions match TRBD1. The ends lost 8 bases at V and 11 bases at J; junction bases unmatched: 16. This CDR3 is 14 amino acids long. Germline V gives CDR1 MNHEY, CDR2 SMNVEV (reference sequence). The CDR3 is CASHTDRGPRGAFF. DNA for the CDR3: TGTGCCAGCCACACAGACAGGGGTCCCCGGGGGGCTTTCTTT.

The chain employs TRBV19 and TRBJ1-5; 7 nucleotides agree with TRBD1. CDR1 LNHDA and CDR2 SQIVND come from the germline V gene (reference sequence). The ends lost 6 bases at V and 4 bases at J; junction bases unmatched: 6. The CDR3 contains 14 residues. CDR3 region: CASSNRQGNQPQHF. CDR3 sequence (DNA): TGTGCCAGTAGCAATAGACAGGGAAATCAGCCCCAGCATTTT.

The chain carries TRBV27 and TRBJ2-7, with 9 positions matching TRBD1. The CDR3 contains 14 residues. The trim removed 7 bases at V and 7 bases at J, leaving 11 bases unmatched. CDR1 is MNHEY and CDR2 is SMNVEV in the germline V gene (reference sequence). The CDR3 nucleotides are TGTGCCAGCATCGCCGGGACAGGGCGGAGGGAGCAGTACTTC. It codes for CASIAGTGRREQYF.

Note on this clone: At one of its ends the junction is not consistent with the germline gene, which may arise from a read error. The chain couples TRBV27 to TRBJ1-1; TRBD1 aligns across 9 bases. Germline V CDR1 and CDR2: MNHEY, SMNVEV (reference sequence). This CDR3 contains 15 residues. CDR3 region: CASSISTGGYTEAFF. The CDR3 coding sequence is TGTGCCAGCAGTATATCGACAGGGGGGTACACTGAAGCTTTCTTT.

The rearrangement links TRBV5-1 to TRBJ1-1, with D hard to call. The V gene's germline CDR1 is SGHRS and CDR2 YFSETQ. The CDR3 is 14 amino acids. Trimming shortened V by 4 bases and J by 4 bases, and 14 bases separated the two germline ends. CDR3 sequence (DNA): TGCGCCAGCAGCCCGCAGGTAATTGGCACTGAAGCTTTCTTT. It translates to CASSPQVIGTEAFF.

V gene TRBV6-1 combines with J gene TRBJ1-5, with a possible D match to TRBD1 (5 bases). This CDR3 region has 16 residues. V lost 4 bases and J 7 bases, leaving 20 bases between the germline ends. Germline CDR1 reads MNHNS; CDR2 reads SASEGT. CDR3: CASSAGPHRGEQPQHF. The CDR3 DNA reads TGTGCCAGCAGTGCGGGACCCCACCGGGGGGAACAGCCCCAGCATTTT.

The rearrangement links TRBV29-1 to TRBJ1-2; no definite D call. This CDR3 comprises 11 residues. Germline-derived CDR1 and CDR2 are SQVTM and ANQGSEA. With 4 bases removed from V and 3 bases from J, the gap between germline ends came to 6 bases. The CDR3 sequence is CSVVRDYGYTF. For the CDR3, the DNA is TGCAGCGTTGTGCGGGACTATGGCTACACCTTC.

The chain uses TRBV5-6 and TRBJ2-1, with a weak D call TRBD1 (6 bases). V was cut by 1 base and J by 9 bases, with 8 bases left in between. The germline CDR1 and CDR2 sequences are SGHDT and YYEEEE. The CDR3 length is 12 residues. CDR3 in amino acids: CASSLTQGEQFF. The DNA for the CDR3 is TGTGCCAGCAGCTTGACACAGGGTGAGCAGTTCTTC.

The V gene is TRBV11-2, the J gene TRBJ2-1; 7 bases are shared with TRBD2. Germline CDR1 and CDR2: SGHAT and FQNNGV. The V and J ends lost 0 bases and 8 bases, in that order; junction bases with no gene match: 4. The CDR3 contains 14 residues. CDR3 sequence: CASSLEGGSDEQFF. In nucleotides, the CDR3 is TGTGCCAGCAGCTTAGAGGGGGGGAGCGATGAGCAGTTCTTC. Based on the CDR3 plus reference TRBV11-2 and TRBJ2-1, the full variable domain is EAGVAQSPRYKIIEKRQSVAFWCNPISGHATLYWYQQILGQGPKLLIQFQNNGVVDDSQLPKDRFSAERLKGVDSTLKIQPAKLEDSAVYLCASSLEGGSDEQFFGPGTRLTVL.

This clone occurred once. The chain uses TRBV25-1 and TRBJ1-1; perhaps TRBD1 as D (5 bases). The germline gives CDR1 MGHDK, CDR2 SYGVNS. The V gene lost 1 base and the J gene lost 4 bases, with 10 bases spanning the gap. The CDR3 runs to 14 residues. The CDR3 region is CASSELTAITEAFF. CDR3 DNA sequence: TGTGCCAGCAGTGAATTGACAGCAATCACTGAAGCTTTCTTT.

The CDR3, as DNA: TGCGCCAGCTCATCTGGGCTCAACACCGGGGAGCTGTTTTTT. It yields the protein CASSSGLNTGELFF. The J gene is TRBJ2-2, the V gene TRBV10-1; no definite D call. Germline CDR1 WNHNN, CDR2 SYGVQD (reference sequence). Trimming pared 8 bases from V and 2 bases from J, leaving 12 bases between. The length of the CDR3 is 14 residues.

CDR3 in DNA: TGTGCCAGCAGCTTAGTTGGTCTAGCGGGAGCGCAGGAGCAGTTCTTC. Residues: CASSLVGLAGAQEQFF. The genes are TRBV7-9 and TRBJ2-1, with 10 bases fitting TRBD2. This CDR3 region has 16 residues. CDR1 is SEHNR and CDR2 is FQNEAQ in the germline V gene (reference sequence). V trimming: 1 base; J trimming: 10 bases; junction bases outside the gene matches: 10.

In DNA, the CDR3 is TGTGCCATCAGTGAGGTTTCTATAAACACCGGGGAGCTGTTTTTT. Encoded protein: CAISEVSINTGELFF. The J gene is TRBJ2-2, the V gene TRBV10-3; no clear D gene. This CDR3 has 15 residues. Germline V lookup: CDR1 ENHRY, CDR2 SYGVKD. V was cut by 2 bases and J by 2 bases, with 9 bases left in between.

Worth noting for this clone: Germline is not matched at one junction end, which may reflect a read error. The V gene is TRBV7-9, the J gene TRBJ1-1, with a possible D match to TRBD1 (5 bases). The CDR3 extends over 15 amino acids. Germline loops: CDR1 SEHNR, CDR2 FQNEAQ (reference sequence). The CDR3: CASSLASRASTEAFF. As DNA, the CDR3 is TGTGCCAGCAGCCTAGCCTCCAGGGCTAGCACTGAAGCTTTCTTT.

This chain connects TRBV7-9 to TRBJ2-5; 13 nucleotides match TRBD2. Germline lookup yields CDR1 SEHNR and CDR2 FQNEAQ (reference sequence). V lost 5 bases, J lost 7 bases, and 7 bases stayed unmatched. This CDR3 is 15 amino acids long. As DNA, the CDR3 is TGTGCCAGCAGCCCCACTAGCGGGGGGGCCGGGACCCAGTACTTC. Encoded protein: CASSPTSGGAGTQYF. The complete variable domain, with remaining parts taken from reference TRBV7-9 and TRBJ2-5, reads DTGVSQNPRHKITKRGQNVTFRCDPISEHNRLYWYRQTLGQGPEFLTYFQNEAQLEKSRLLSDRFSAERPKGSFSTLEIQRTEQGDSAMYLCASSPTSGGAGTQYFGPGTRLLVL.

Here the CDR3 DNA reads TGCGCCAGCAGCCGCCTGTGGCTAGCCAAAAACATTCAGTACTTC. Its translation is CASSRLWLAKNIQYF. J is TRBJ2-4 and V is TRBV4-1; D remains ambiguous. V gave up 4 bases and J gave up 0 bases, with 10 bases separating them. CDR3 length: 15 residues. Germline lookup yields CDR1 MGHRA and CDR2 YSYEKL.

This clone was seen a single time. This rearrangement joins TRBV19 to TRBJ1-2, with 7 bases identical to TRBD1. The ends lost 3 bases at V and 3 bases at J; junction bases unmatched: 7. The germline gives CDR1 LNHDA, CDR2 SQIVND (reference sequence). The CDR3 consists of 15 residues. The DNA of the CDR3 is TGTGCCAGTAGTATTTATGGGACAGACTACTATGGCTACACCTTC. It specifies CASSIYGTDYYGYTF.

This clone showed up just a few times. V gene TRBV2 combines with J gene TRBJ2-3; 8 bases are shared with TRBD2. The ends lost 3 bases at V and 2 bases at J; junction bases unmatched: 4. CDR1 is SNHLY and CDR2 is FYNNEI in the germline V gene. This CDR3 comprises 15 residues. The CDR3 protein is CASSDAGGPTDTQYF. The CDR3 DNA reads as TGTGCCAGCAGTGACGCGGGGGGCCCCACAGATACGCAGTATTTT. The full variable domain, with the rest looked up from reference TRBV2 and TRBJ2-3, is EPEVTQTPSHQVTQMGQEVILRCVPISNHLYFYWYRQILGQKVEFLVSFYNNEISEKSEIFDDQFSVERPDGSNFTLKIRSTKLEDSAMYFCASSDAGGPTDTQYFGPGTRLTVL.

The gene calls are TRBV6-4 and TRBJ2-1; the match to TRBD2 covers 16 bases. The V segment lost 3 bases and the J segment 8 bases; nucleotides outside the gene matches: 1. The length of the CDR3 is 15 residues. Germline lookup yields CDR1 MRHNA and CDR2 SNTAGT. The CDR3: CASSEGTSGGDEQFF. The CDR3 bases are TGTGCCAGCAGTGAAGGGACTAGCGGGGGGGATGAGCAGTTCTTC.

This clone was recorded once. The chain uses TRBV4-3 and TRBJ1-6; 9 bases are a match to TRBD1. CDR1 is LGHNA and CDR2 is YSLEER in the germline V gene. The V gene end was trimmed by 3 bases and the J gene end by 8 bases; junction bases not matched to a gene: 14. The CDR3 consists of 18 residues. The CDR3 reads CASSQGTGPTFRDSPLHF. CDR3 coding DNA: TGCGCCAGCAGCCAGGGGACAGGGCCCACCTTTAGGGATTCACCCCTCCACTTT.

The CDR3 sequence: CASTYIHYVDYTF. CDR3 nucleotide sequence: TGTGCCAGCACCTATATCCACTACGTGGACTACACCTTC. The V and J genes are TRBV6-6 and TRBJ1-2; no clear D gene. Between the trimmed V and J ends, which lost 7 bases and 10 bases, there was a span of 19 bases. Germline V CDR1 and CDR2: MNHNY, SVGAGI (reference sequence). The CDR3 has 13 residues.

The chain combines TRBV13 with TRBJ2-1; TRBD2 matches 7 bases. Germline CDR1 PRHDT, CDR2 FYEKMQ (reference sequence). The CDR3 is 15 residues long. The V and J ends lost 6 bases and 7 bases, in that order; junction bases with no gene match: 12. Here the CDR3 DNA reads TGTGCCAGCAGATCCCCGGGGGGAGAGTGGAATGAGCAGTTCTTC. Translation gives CASRSPGGEWNEQFF. The full variable domain, its missing parts supplied by reference TRBV13 and TRBJ2-1, is AAGVIQSPRHLIKEKRETATLKCYPIPRHDTVYWYQQGPGQDPQFLISFYEKMQSDKGSIPDRFSAQQFSDYHSELNMSSLELGDSALYFCASRSPGGEWNEQFFGPGTRLTVL.

The chain recombines TRBV7-2 with TRBJ2-5; 8 nucleotides match TRBD2. Trimming cost V 4 bases and J 5 bases; bases outside gene matches: 12. CDR3 length: 16 amino acids. The germline CDR1 and CDR2 sequences are SGHTA and FQGNSA. CDR3 DNA sequence: TGTGCCAGCAGCTCCGCACTAGCGGTCCTGCGGGAGACCCAGTACTTC. Protein product: CASSSALAVLRETQYF.

The V and J genes are TRBV9 and TRBJ2-3, with 9 bases that match TRBD2. Looked up from germline, CDR1 is SGDLS and CDR2 is YYNGEE. The CDR3 runs to 17 residues. The V segment lost 0 bases and the J segment 2 bases; nucleotides outside the gene matches: 7. For the CDR3, the DNA is TGTGCCAGCAGCGTAGCTCCAGCGGGGGGCTTCACAGATACGCAGTATTTT. Protein product: CASSVAPAGGFTDTQYF.

This rearrangement joins TRBV27 to TRBJ2-2, with 7 nucleotides matching TRBD2. Germline V gene sequence: CDR1 MNHEY, CDR2 SMNVEV (reference sequence). The length of the CDR3 is 16 residues. With V trimmed by 1 base and J by 5 bases, 7 bases remained unmatched. For the CDR3, the DNA is TGTGCCAGCAGTTTATGGTCTAGCGGTTCGACCGGGGAGCTGTTTTTT. Protein sequence: CASSLWSSGSTGELFF.

On this clone: The junction departs from the called germline gene at one end, perhaps through a read error. J is TRBJ2-7 and V is TRBV6-5; 7 nucleotides line up with TRBD1. The CDR3 spans 15 residues. CDR1 and CDR2 from the germline V gene are MNHEY and SVGAGI. The CDR3 sequence is CASSVTRDRFYEQCF. The CDR3 DNA follows: TGTGCCAGCAGTGTTACCCGGGACAGATTCTACGAGCAGTGCTTC.

The V and J genes are TRBV9 and TRBJ1-2; D call uncertain. The germline V gene encodes CDR1 SGDLS and CDR2 YYNGEE. CDR3 length: 13 residues. V was cut by 0 bases and J by 7 bases, with 10 bases left in between. The CDR3 nucleotides read TGTGCCAGCAGCGTAGGAGAGGAACGTGGCTACACCTTC. Protein product: CASSVGEERGYTF.

This clone has only a few counts. The chain is built from TRBV19 and TRBJ2-7; 9 positions agree with TRBD1. Germline-derived CDR1 and CDR2 are LNHDA and SQIVND (reference sequence). Trimming cost V 0 bases and J 6 bases; bases outside gene matches: 6. CDR3 length: 15 residues. DNA of the CDR3: TGTGCCAGTAGTATAGATGGGACAGGGACCTCCGAGCAGTACTTC. Protein: CASSIDGTGTSEQYF.

A few counts support this clone. The J gene is TRBJ1-2, the V gene TRBV19; 7 nucleotides agree with TRBD1. This CDR3 is 14 amino acids long. Germline V gene sequence: CDR1 LNHDA, CDR2 SQIVND (reference sequence). V trimming: 10 bases; J trimming: 3 bases; junction bases outside the gene matches: 11. The CDR3 DNA reads as TGTGCCACTACTTGGACAGGACCACACTATGGCTACACCTTC. Its protein is CATTWTGPHYGYTF.

This clone was counted a few times. V and J are TRBV18 and TRBJ2-1, with 11 bases identical to TRBD1. Germline V gives CDR1 KGHSH, CDR2 LQKENI. After removal of 6 bases from V and 8 bases from J, the junction contained 9 bases not matched to a gene. CDR3 length: 15 amino acids. CDR3 coding DNA: TGTGCCAGCTCGACGCGCGGACAGGGGGCCGATGAGCAGTTCTTC. Residues: CASSTRGQGADEQFF.